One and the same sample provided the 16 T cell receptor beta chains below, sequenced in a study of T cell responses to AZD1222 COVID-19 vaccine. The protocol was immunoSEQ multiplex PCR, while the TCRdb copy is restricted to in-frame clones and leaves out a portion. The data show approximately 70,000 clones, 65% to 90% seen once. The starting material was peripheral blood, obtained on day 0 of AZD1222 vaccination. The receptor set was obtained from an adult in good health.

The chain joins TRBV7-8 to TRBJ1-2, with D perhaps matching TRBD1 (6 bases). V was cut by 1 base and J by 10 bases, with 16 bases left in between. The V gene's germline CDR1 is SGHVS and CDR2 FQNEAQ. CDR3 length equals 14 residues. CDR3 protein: CASSLDVLGGYYTF. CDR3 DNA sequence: TGTGCCAGCAGCTTAGATGTCTTGGGGGGCTACTACACCTTC.

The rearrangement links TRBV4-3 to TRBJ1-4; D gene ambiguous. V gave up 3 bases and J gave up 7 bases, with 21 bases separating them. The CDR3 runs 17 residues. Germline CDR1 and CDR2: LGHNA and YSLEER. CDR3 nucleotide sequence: TGCGCCAGCAGCCAGAGGAATTCCTATCTACGTGGTGAAAAACTGTTTTTT. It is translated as CASSQRNSYLRGEKLFF.

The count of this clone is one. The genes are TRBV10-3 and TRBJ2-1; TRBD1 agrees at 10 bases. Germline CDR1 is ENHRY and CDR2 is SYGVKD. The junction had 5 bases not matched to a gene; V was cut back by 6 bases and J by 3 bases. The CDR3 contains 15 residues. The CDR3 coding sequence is TGTGCCATCAGCCGGGACAGGGGAGGCTACAATGAGCAGTTCTTC. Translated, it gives CAISRDRGGYNEQFF.

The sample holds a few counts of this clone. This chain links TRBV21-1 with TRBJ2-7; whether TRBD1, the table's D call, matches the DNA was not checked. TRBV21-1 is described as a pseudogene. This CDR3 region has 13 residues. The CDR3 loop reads CASSNQGTYEQYF. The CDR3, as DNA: TGTGCCAGCAGCAACCAGGGAACCTACGAGCAGTACTTC.

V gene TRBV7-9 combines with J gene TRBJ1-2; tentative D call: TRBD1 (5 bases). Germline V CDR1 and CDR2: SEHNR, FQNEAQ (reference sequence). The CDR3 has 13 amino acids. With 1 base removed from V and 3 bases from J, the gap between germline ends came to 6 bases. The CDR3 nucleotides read TGTGCCAGCAGCTTAGAAGGGGACTATGGCTACACCTTC. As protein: CASSLEGDYGYTF.

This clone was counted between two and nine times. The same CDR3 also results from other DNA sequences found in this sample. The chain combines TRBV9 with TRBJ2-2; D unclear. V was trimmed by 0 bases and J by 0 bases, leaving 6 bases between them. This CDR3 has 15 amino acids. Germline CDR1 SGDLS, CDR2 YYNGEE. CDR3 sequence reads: CASSVGGSNTGELFF. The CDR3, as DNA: TGTGCCAGCAGCGTAGGGGGATCGAACACCGGGGAGCTGTTTTTT.

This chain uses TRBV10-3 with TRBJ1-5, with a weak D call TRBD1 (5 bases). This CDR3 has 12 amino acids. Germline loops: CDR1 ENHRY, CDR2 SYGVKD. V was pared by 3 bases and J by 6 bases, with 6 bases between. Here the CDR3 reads CAISDQGQPQHF. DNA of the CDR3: TGTGCCATCAGTGACCAGGGTCAGCCCCAGCATTTT.

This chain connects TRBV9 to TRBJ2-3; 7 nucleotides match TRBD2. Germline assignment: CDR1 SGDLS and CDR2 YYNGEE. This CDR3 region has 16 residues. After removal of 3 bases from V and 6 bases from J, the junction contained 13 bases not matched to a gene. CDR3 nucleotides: TGTGCCAGCAGCGGTACTAGCGCGTTGAGGTCGGATACGCAGTATTTT. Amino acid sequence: CASSGTSALRSDTQYF. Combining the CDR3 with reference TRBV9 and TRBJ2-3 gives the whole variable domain DSGVTQTPKHLITATGQRVTLRCSPRSGDLSVYWYQQSLDQGLQFLIQYYNGEERAKGNILERFSAQQFPDLHSELNLSSLELGDSALYFCASSGTSALRSDTQYFGPGTRLTVL.

In DNA form, the CDR3 reads TGCGCCAGCAGCTCCGGACTAGCGGGGGGCCACCCCCGCACAGATACGCAGTATTTT. Its protein is CASSSGLAGGHPRTDTQYF. This chain connects TRBV5-1 to TRBJ2-3, with TRBD2 matching over 14 bases. Germline V gives CDR1 SGHRS, CDR2 YFSETQ. Trimming removed 3 bases from V and 1 base from J; junction bases left unmatched: 10. The CDR3 spans 19 residues.

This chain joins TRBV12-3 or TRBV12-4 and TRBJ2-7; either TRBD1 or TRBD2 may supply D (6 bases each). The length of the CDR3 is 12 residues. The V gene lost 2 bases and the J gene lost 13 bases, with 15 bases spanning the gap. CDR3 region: CASSLTQGGSYF. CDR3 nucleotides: TGTGCCAGCAGTTTAACCCAAGGGGGGAGTTACTTC.

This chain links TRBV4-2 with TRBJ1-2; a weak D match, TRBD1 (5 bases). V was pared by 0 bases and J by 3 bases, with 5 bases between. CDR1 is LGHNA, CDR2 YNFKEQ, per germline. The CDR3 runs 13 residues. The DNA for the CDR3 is TGTGCCAGCAGCCAAGACAGGGACTATGGCTACACCTTC. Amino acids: CASSQDRDYGYTF.

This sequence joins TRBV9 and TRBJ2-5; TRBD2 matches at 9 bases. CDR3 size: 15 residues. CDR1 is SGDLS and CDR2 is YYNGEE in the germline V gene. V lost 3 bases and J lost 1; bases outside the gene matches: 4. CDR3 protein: CASSASSGVQETQYF. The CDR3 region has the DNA TGTGCCAGCAGCGCTTCTAGCGGGGTCCAAGAGACCCAGTACTTC.

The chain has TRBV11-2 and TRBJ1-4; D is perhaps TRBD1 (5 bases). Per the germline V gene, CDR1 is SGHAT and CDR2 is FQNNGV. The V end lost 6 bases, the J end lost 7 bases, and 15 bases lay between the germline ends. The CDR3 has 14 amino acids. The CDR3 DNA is TGTGCCAGCAGACAAGGGGCGGGGAGTGAAAAACTGTTTTTT. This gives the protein CASRQGAGSEKLFF.

CDR3 region: CASSLDRRSSGNTIYF. The CDR3 DNA follows: TGTGCCAGCTCATTGGACCGCCGCTCCTCTGGAAACACCATATATTTT. The chain employs TRBV18 and TRBJ1-3; the D is unclear. The ends were cut back, 5 bases at V and 0 bases at J, with 14 bases in the middle. This CDR3 contains 16 residues. Germline-derived CDR1 and CDR2 are KGHSH and LQKENI.

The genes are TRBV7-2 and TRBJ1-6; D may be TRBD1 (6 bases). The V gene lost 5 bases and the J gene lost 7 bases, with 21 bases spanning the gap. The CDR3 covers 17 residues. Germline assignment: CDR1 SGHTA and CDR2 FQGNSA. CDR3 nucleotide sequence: TGTGCCAGCAGCCCCTGGGGGGGGGCATTGGACAATTCACCCCTCCACTTT. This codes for CASSPWGGALDNSPLHF.

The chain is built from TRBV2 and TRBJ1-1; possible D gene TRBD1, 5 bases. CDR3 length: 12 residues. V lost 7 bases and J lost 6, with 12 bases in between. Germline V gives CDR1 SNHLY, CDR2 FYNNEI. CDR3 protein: CASTQGGSEAFF. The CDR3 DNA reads TGTGCCAGCACTCAGGGAGGGTCTGAAGCTTTCTTT.